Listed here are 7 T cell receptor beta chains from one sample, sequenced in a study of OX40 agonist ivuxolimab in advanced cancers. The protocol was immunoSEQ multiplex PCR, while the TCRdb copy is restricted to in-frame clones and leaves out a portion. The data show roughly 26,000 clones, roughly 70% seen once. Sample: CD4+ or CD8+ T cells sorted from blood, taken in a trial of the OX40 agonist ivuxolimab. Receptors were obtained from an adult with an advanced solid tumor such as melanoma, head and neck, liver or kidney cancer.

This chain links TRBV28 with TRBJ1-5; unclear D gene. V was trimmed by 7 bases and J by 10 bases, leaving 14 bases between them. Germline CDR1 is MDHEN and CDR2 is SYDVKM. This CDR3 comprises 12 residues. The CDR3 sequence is CASTQEPHPQHF. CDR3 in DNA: TGTGCCAGCACTCAGGAGCCTCATCCCCAGCATTTT.

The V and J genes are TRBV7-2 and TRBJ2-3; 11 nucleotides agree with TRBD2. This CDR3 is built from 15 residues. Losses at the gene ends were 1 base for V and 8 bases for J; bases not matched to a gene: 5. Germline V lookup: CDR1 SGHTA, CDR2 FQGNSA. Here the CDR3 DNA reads TGTGCCAGCAGCTTAGTTGGGCTAGCGGGGGGTACGCAGTATTTT. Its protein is CASSLVGLAGGTQYF.

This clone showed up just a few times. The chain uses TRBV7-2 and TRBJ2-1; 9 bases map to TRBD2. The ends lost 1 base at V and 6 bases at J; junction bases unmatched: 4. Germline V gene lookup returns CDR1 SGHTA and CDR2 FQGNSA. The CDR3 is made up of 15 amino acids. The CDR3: CASSLGGGASNEQFF. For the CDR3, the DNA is TGTGCCAGCAGCTTAGGCGGGGGGGCTAGCAATGAGCAGTTCTTC.

CDR3 nucleotide sequence: TGTGCCAGCAGATATAGCGGGGGGGCGTTCAATGAGCAGTTCTTC. This codes for CASRYSGGAFNEQFF. The chain recombines TRBV6-1 with TRBJ2-1; 11 positions match TRBD2. The V segment lost 6 bases and the J segment 6 bases; nucleotides outside the gene matches: 7. This CDR3 comprises 15 residues. From germline, CDR1 is MNHNS and CDR2 SASEGT.

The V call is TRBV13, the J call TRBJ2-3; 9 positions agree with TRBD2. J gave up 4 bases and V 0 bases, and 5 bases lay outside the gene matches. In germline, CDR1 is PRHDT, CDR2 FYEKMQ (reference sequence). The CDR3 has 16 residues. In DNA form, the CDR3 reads TGTGCCAGCAGCTTAGGCCAGGGGACTAGCTCAGATACGCAGTATTTT. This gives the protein CASSLGQGTSSDTQYF.

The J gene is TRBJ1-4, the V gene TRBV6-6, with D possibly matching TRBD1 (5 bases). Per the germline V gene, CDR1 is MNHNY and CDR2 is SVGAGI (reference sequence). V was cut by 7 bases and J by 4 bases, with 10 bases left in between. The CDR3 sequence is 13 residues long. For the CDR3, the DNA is TGTGCCAGCAAAACCGACAGTAATGAAAAACTGTTTTTT. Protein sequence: CASKTDSNEKLFF.

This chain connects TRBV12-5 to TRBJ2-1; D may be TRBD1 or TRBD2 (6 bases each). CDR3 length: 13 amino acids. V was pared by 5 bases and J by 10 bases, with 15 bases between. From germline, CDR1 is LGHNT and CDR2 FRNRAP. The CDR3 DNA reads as TGTGCTAGTGGTCCGAATGGAGGGGGGGAGCAGTTCTTC. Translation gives CASGPNGGGEQFF.